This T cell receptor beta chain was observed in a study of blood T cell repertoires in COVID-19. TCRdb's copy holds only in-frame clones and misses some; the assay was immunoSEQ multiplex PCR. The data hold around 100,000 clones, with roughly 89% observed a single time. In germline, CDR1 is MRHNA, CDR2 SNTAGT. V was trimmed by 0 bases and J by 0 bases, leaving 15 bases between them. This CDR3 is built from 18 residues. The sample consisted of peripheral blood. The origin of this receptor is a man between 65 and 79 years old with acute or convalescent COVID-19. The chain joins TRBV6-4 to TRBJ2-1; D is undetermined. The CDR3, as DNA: TGTGCCAGCAGTGACTCGGGCTCAGGCCCTCTCTCCTACAATGAGCAGTTCTTC. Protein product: CASSDSGSGPLSYNEQFF.